The T cell receptor (beta chain) under discussion was sequenced for a study of T cells in Graves' hyperthyroidism and ophthalmopathy. The TCR beta CDR3 regions underwent amplification using RNA transcripts as the source. Primed by the HTBI set, a first-round RT-PCR was run on the TCR CDR3. TCRdb independently ran MiXCR on the multiplex PCR reads; one entry per CDR3 protein. The table records about 510,000 distinct CDR3 sequences, approximately 49% of them present only once. Study-level results: Ophthalmopathy and stable hyperthyroidism were separated by a 13 V-J model. Among thyroid clonotypes expanded above 0.001, most also appeared in blood. With a median lead of about 6.9 months before onset, the model predicted ophthalmopathy.

Patients with uncontrolled infections, other autoimmune diseases, pregnancy or lactation were excluded. V lost 8 bases, J lost 1 base, and 8 bases stayed unmatched. Germline lookup yields CDR1 SEHNR and CDR2 FQNEAQ (reference sequence). The CDR3 has 14 amino acids. Worth noting for this clonotype: Its antigen remains unknown. A much larger clone lies a single base off, so this may be a read error.

Source material: peripheral blood or thyroid tissue (not recorded which). The receptor's source is an adult woman with Graves' disease, either hyperthyroidism or ophthalmopathy (not recorded which). This rearrangement joins TRBV7-9 to TRBJ2-7; 7 bases are a match to TRBD1. The CDR3 loop is CASGHRDRSYEQYF. DNA for the CDR3: TGTGCCAGCGGCCACCGGGACAGATCCTACGAGCAGTACTTC. The entire variable domain, with the rest obtained from reference TRBV7-9 and TRBJ2-7, is as follows: DTGVSQNPRHKITKRGQNVTFRCDPISEHNRLYWYRQTLGQGPEFLTYFQNEAQLEKSRLLSDRFSAERPKGSFSTLEIQRTEQGDSAMYLCASGHRDRSYEQYFGPGTRLTVT.